This T cell receptor (beta chain) stems from a study of blood T cell repertoires in COVID-19. For the study at large: Samples came from the United States, Italy and Spain, spanning acute and convalescent COVID-19. Sample material is recorded as cDNA or gDNA derived from T cells, B-cell-depleted T cells, or PBMCs.

Authors' processing steps: Reference gene primers were amplified, and this amplification served to estimate nucleated cell counts. The assay was immunoSEQ multiplex PCR, and TCRdb's table has in-frame clones only and misses some. That table supplies the V and J calls and clone size; D and trimming were determined from the DNA. The sample consists of under 200,000 clones, about 80% of them appearing once. This TCR was sampled from a human donor with acute or convalescent COVID-19. The donor label of this sample is uncertain. Sequencing used peripheral blood.

CDR3 region: CASSQPLPGQGVYEQYF. CDR3 coding DNA: TGTGCCAGCAGCCAACCTTTGCCGGGACAGGGGGTGTACGAGCAGTACTTC. V and J are TRBV2 and TRBJ2-7; the match to TRBD1 covers 11 bases. The CDR3 runs 17 residues. J gave up 4 bases and V 6 bases, and 14 bases lay outside the gene matches. Germline CDR1 SNHLY, CDR2 FYNNEI.